The T cell receptor beta chain described here comes from a study of cytomegalovirus exposure and HLA in healthy donors. Study-wide results and caveats: Overall, around 150 TCR beta chains were annotated as cytomegalovirus-associated. A highly shared variant cluster was judged a likely technical artifact. Generally TCR sequences proved uncommon, though certain public TCRs appeared in numerous donors.

Primers included in the PCR were 60 Vbeta and 13 Jbeta primers. Clones were read by immunoSEQ multiplex PCR, and TCRdb kept only the in-frame ones, dropping some. The data contain about 220,000 clones, over 80% of them singletons. For this clone: The antigen is not known.

The sequence came from a man aged 40-49 years in good health and CMV-seropositive. Sequencing input: PBMCs.

The CDR3 sequence is CASSLDAGVNIQYF. CDR3 in DNA: TGTGCCAGCAGCTTAGACGCAGGGGTAAACATTCAGTACTTC. The chain carries TRBV7-9 and TRBJ2-4; D is perhaps TRBD1 (6 bases). Between the trimmed V and J ends, which lost 1 base and 6 bases, there was a span of 10 bases. This CDR3 is 14 amino acids long. CDR1 and CDR2 from the germline V gene are SEHNR and FQNEAQ (reference sequence).